This T cell receptor (beta chain) was sequenced for a study of blood T cell repertoires in COVID-19. Whole-study context: COVID-19 samples from acute and convalescent phases originated in the United States, Italy and Spain. In each case, the material was cDNA or gDNA derived from T cells, B-cell-depleted T cells, or PBMCs.

This clone was picked up one time. In the source study's methods: It was from reference gene primer amplification that nucleated cell counts were estimated. Profiling relied on immunoSEQ multiplex PCR, and the TCRdb table lists in-frame clones only, not all of them. That table furnishes V, J and clone size, whereas the DNA furnished D and trimming. The sample has 240,000 or so clones; around 86% are singletons. V dropped 4 bases and J dropped 5 bases, with 13 bases sitting between them. The CDR3 is 14 residues long. Germline V gene sequence: CDR1 LNHDA, CDR2 SQIVND (reference sequence). This clonotype was obtained from a woman in her sixties or seventies with active or convalescent COVID-19. The chain is built from TRBV19 and TRBJ2-3, with D unresolved. The material sequenced was peripheral blood. Here the CDR3 reads CASSTLGAVDTQYF. The CDR3 bases are TGTGCCAGTAGTACATTAGGAGCAGTAGATACGCAGTATTTT.